The text below deals with one T cell receptor beta chain. Its antigen is as yet unknown. The length of the CDR3 is 12 residues. V lost 6 bases and J lost 4; bases outside the gene matches: 6. The germline CDR1 and CDR2 sequences are DFQATT and SNEGSKA (reference sequence). The sample originates from a study of identical twins. Study findings and constraints: Fewer insertions marked abundant cord blood beta clonotypes; young adult naive trended weakly, memory not at all.

A universal primer site arose from template switching, and cDNA bore unique molecular identifiers. TCRdb recomputed calls from the 5' RACE reads with MiXCR, one row per CDR3 protein. Of 200,000 to 300,000 distinct CDR3 sequences in the sample, roughly 13% are singletons; the top ten hold 3.5% to 5%. The same data also went into a second study, on yellow fever vaccine responses in identical twins.

This chain joins TRBV20-1 and TRBJ2-7; TRBD1 aligns across 7 bases. The material sequenced was memory (CD45RO+) T cells sorted from blood. The sequence derives from a woman younger than 30 in good health. The CDR3 is CSARTGLYEQYF. DNA of the CDR3: TGCAGTGCGCGGACAGGACTTTACGAGCAGTACTTC.